Each of the 22 T cell receptor beta chains below was sequenced from the same sample in a study of post-analysis software for immune sequencing data. Broader study findings: Five TRBV segments, including TRBV5-6, TRBV5-1 and TRBV20-1, were more frequent in patients than controls.

These receptors' targets are unknown. Tagging with unique molecular identifiers was a feature of the TCR beta cDNA libraries. TCRdb recomputed calls from the PCR reads with MiXCR, one row per CDR3 protein. The sample includes about 540,000 distinct CDR3 sequences, around 34% seen only once; the top ten take approximately 6%. Specimen: blood. The receptors were sampled from a girl between 2 and 17 years old with multiple sclerosis.

This sequence joins TRBV20-1 and TRBJ1-1; D not certain. The CDR3 spans 8 residues. From germline, CDR1 is DFQATT and CDR2 SNEGSKA (reference sequence). Trimming took off 7 bases at V and 7 bases at J, with 4 bases between the two ends. CDR3 nucleotide sequence: TGCAGTGGGGGTGAAGCTTTCTTT. It encodes CSGGEAFF.

This clonotype was counted a few times. This rearrangement joins TRBV5-5 to TRBJ1-2; D call uncertain. V was cut by 0 bases and J by 8 bases, with 11 bases left in between. Germline V CDR1 and CDR2: SGHKS, YYEKEE (reference sequence). The CDR3 extends over 13 amino acids. In nucleotides, the CDR3 is TGTGCCAGCAGCTTGGACAGCCCTAGGGGCTACACCTTC. It is translated as CASSLDSPRGYTF.

This clonotype showed up just a few times. The chain uses TRBV7-2 and TRBJ2-5; D not resolved. V was cut by 0 bases and J by 3 bases, with 11 bases left in between. The CDR3 has 15 amino acids. Germline CDR1 is SGHTA and CDR2 is FQGNSA. As DNA, the CDR3 is TGTGCCAGCAGCTTAGCGGTCTTAGTGGAAGAGACCCAGTACTTC. Translated, it gives CASSLAVLVEETQYF.

This clonotype was counted between two and nine times. The chain combines TRBV5-1 with TRBJ2-5; D is possibly TRBD2 (5 bases). The germline gives CDR1 SGHRS, CDR2 YFSETQ. V was cut by 6 bases and J by 2 bases, with 11 bases left in between. The CDR3 totals 13 residues. CDR3 region: CASMGGRQETQYF. In nucleotides, the CDR3 is TGCGCCAGCATGGGCGGGCGGCAAGAGACCCAGTACTTC.

This clonotype was counted a few times. V and J are TRBV5-1 and TRBJ2-7; TRBD2 matches 12 bases. This CDR3 is built from 15 residues. Germline V gives CDR1 SGHRS, CDR2 YFSETQ. Germline trimming cut 4 bases from V and 6 bases from J; bases unmatched to any gene: 8. The CDR3 sequence: CASSASPSGGVEQYF. The DNA for the CDR3 is TGCGCCAGCAGCGCCTCTCCTAGCGGGGGGGTCGAGCAGTACTTC.

This clonotype was picked up a small number of times. The gene calls are TRBV6-6 and TRBJ2-7; D perhaps matches TRBD2 (6 bases). Between the trimmed V and J ends, which lost 2 bases and 3 bases, there was a span of 11 bases. The length of the CDR3 is 14 residues. In germline, CDR1 is MNHNY, CDR2 SVGAGI (reference sequence). CDR3 amino acids: CASSYGGYNYEQYF. The CDR3 nucleotides read TGTGCCAGCAGTTACGGGGGGTACAACTACGAGCAGTACTTC.

The chain couples TRBV6-2 or TRBV6-3 to TRBJ2-5; D possibly corresponds to TRBD2 (5 bases). The J call may be mistaken, given a closer DNA end match to TRBJ2-7. The CDR3 length is 13 residues. The V gene's germline CDR1 is MNHEY and CDR2 SVGEGT. The CDR3 nucleotides are TGTGCCAGCGTAATGTCGGGGTTGCACGAGCAGTACTTC. Protein: CASVMSGLHEQYF.

This sequence joins TRBV7-9 and TRBJ2-5; 9 nucleotides align to TRBD2. This CDR3 is built from 14 residues. The germline gives CDR1 SEHNR, CDR2 FQNEAQ (reference sequence). With 6 bases clipped from V and 2 bases from J, the junction kept 4 bases outside the gene matches. CDR3: CASRSAGGQETQYF. In nucleotides, the CDR3 is TGTGCCAGCAGGAGTGCGGGGGGGCAAGAGACCCAGTACTTC. The variable domain in full, with the rest retrieved from reference TRBV7-9 and TRBJ2-5, is DTGVSQNPRHKITKRGQNVTFRCDPISEHNRLYWYRQTLGQGPEFLTYFQNEAQLEKSRLLSDRFSAERPKGSFSTLEIQRTEQGDSAMYLCASRSAGGQETQYFGPGTRLLVL.

Only a few counts were recorded for this clonotype. This chain joins TRBV28 and TRBJ2-5, with 7 nucleotides matching TRBD1. This CDR3 is 14 amino acids long. Germline-derived CDR1 and CDR2 are MDHEN and SYDVKM. J was trimmed by 5 bases and V by 3 bases; bases with no gene match: 6. The CDR3 here is CASSLSDRAETQYF. CDR3 nucleotides: TGTGCCAGCAGTTTGAGTGACAGGGCTGAGACCCAGTACTTC.

This clonotype was recorded only once. The chain has TRBV6-2 or TRBV6-3 and TRBJ1-2, with a weak D call TRBD1 (6 bases). In germline, CDR1 is MNHEY, CDR2 SVGEGT. V was clipped by 5 bases and J by 3 bases, with 10 bases between them. This CDR3 contains 13 residues. The CDR3 here is CASSRQEHYGYTF. The CDR3 DNA reads as TGTGCCAGCAGTCGACAGGAGCACTATGGCTACACCTTC.

A few counts support this clonotype. The rearrangement links TRBV20-1 to TRBJ1-2, with 8 bases that match TRBD1. The V gene end was trimmed by 6 bases and the J gene end by 2 bases; junction bases not matched to a gene: 5. The CDR3 contains 13 residues. The V gene's germline CDR1 is DFQATT and CDR2 SNEGSKA (reference sequence). The DNA of the CDR3 is TGCAGTGCGTACGACAGGGGAAACTATGGCTACACCTTC. This sequence encodes CSAYDRGNYGYTF.

The J gene is TRBJ1-1, the V gene TRBV29-1, with a tentative D call TRBD1 (6 bases). This CDR3 spans 11 amino acids. Trimming took off 7 bases at V and 5 bases at J, with 11 bases between the two ends. Germline CDR1 reads SQVTM; CDR2 reads ANQGSEA. CDR3 amino acids: CSATTGTEAFF. CDR3 DNA sequence: TGCAGCGCCACCACAGGGACTGAAGCTTTCTTT.

The chain carries TRBV4-1 and TRBJ1-2; 7 nucleotides align to TRBD1. Germline assignment: CDR1 MGHRA and CDR2 YSYEKL. With V trimmed by 2 bases and J by 8 bases, 5 bases remained unmatched. The CDR3 is made up of 13 amino acids. The CDR3 sequence: CASSQLGGWGYTF. DNA for the CDR3: TGCGCCAGCAGCCAACTAGGGGGCTGGGGCTACACCTTC.

This rearrangement joins TRBV3-1 to TRBJ1-2; D not certain. The CDR3 spans 12 residues. The V end was cut by 1 base, the J end by 8 bases, with 8 bases between. Germline CDR1 and CDR2: LGHDT and YNNKEL (reference sequence). CDR3 sequence reads: CASSQGEGGYTF. The CDR3 coding sequence is TGTGCCAGCAGCCAAGGGGAGGGAGGCTACACCTTC.

The CDR3 sequence is CASTRLGGAGLTDTQYF. In DNA, the CDR3 is TGTGCCAGCACCAGACTGGGGGGGGCCGGTCTAACAGATACGCAGTATTTT. The genes are TRBV6-1 and TRBJ2-3; possible D gene TRBD2, 7 bases. In germline, CDR1 is MNHNS, CDR2 SASEGT. This CDR3 region has 17 residues. Trimming pared 7 bases from V and 3 bases from J, leaving 23 bases between.

This clonotype was detected a few times. This chain connects TRBV28 to TRBJ2-3, with TRBD1 identical over 11 bases. V trimming: 4 bases; J trimming: 2 bases; junction bases outside the gene matches: 8. Germline lookup yields CDR1 MDHEN and CDR2 SYDVKM. This CDR3 is built from 17 residues. The CDR3 protein is CASSSRTGGLTTDTQYF. CDR3 in DNA: TGTGCCAGCAGTTCACGGACAGGGGGCTTAACCACAGATACGCAGTATTTT.

This clonotype was detected only a few times. V is TRBV3-1 and J is TRBJ2-5, with TRBD2 as a possible D gene (6 bases). Trimming removed 2 bases at V and 0 bases at J, with 13 bases between. The CDR3 runs 16 residues. Germline V gene lookup returns CDR1 LGHDT and CDR2 YNNKEL (reference sequence). This CDR3 reads CASSQTIAAYQETQYF. The DNA for the CDR3 is TGTGCCAGCAGCCAAACGATAGCGGCGTACCAAGAGACCCAGTACTTC.

This clonotype appeared a few times. The chain links TRBV6-1 to TRBJ2-5; TRBD2 agrees at 12 bases. The CDR3 loop spans 16 amino acids. CDR1 and CDR2 from the germline V gene are MNHNS and SASEGT. The V segment lost 7 bases and the J segment 0 bases; nucleotides outside the gene matches: 6. CDR3 bases: TGTGCCAGCATGGCCCTAGCGGGGGGGCACCAAGAGACCCAGTACTTC. Its protein is CASMALAGGHQETQYF.

The chain has TRBV11-2 and TRBJ2-3, with D maybe TRBD2 (6 bases). The CDR3 sequence is 16 residues long. Germline V lookup: CDR1 SGHAT, CDR2 FQNNGV. With 0 bases removed from V and 5 bases from J, the gap between germline ends came to 15 bases. Here the CDR3 reads CASSLDGSGWEDTQYF. The DNA for the CDR3 is TGTGCCAGCAGCTTAGATGGGAGCGGGTGGGAAGATACGCAGTATTTT.

The V call is TRBV11-2, the J call TRBJ2-5; D may correspond to TRBD1 or TRBD2 (5 bases each). The CDR3 is 14 amino acids. V dropped 7 bases and J dropped 2 bases, with 14 bases sitting between them. The germline V gene has CDR1 SGHAT and CDR2 FQNNGV. The CDR3 DNA reads TGTGCCAGCAACCGCAGGGACGGGCAAGAGACCCAGTACTTC. Its protein product is CASNRRDGQETQYF.

This clonotype was picked up many times. V gene TRBV14 combines with J gene TRBJ2-1; D remains unclear. The CDR3 consists of 13 residues. Germline CDR1 is SGHDN and CDR2 is FVKESK. Trimming took off 1 base at V and 7 bases at J, with 8 bases between the two ends. The CDR3 is CASSQVPGNEQFF. In nucleotides, the CDR3 is TGTGCCAGCAGCCAAGTCCCTGGGAATGAGCAGTTCTTC.

This clonotype was seen many times. This chain links TRBV6-5 with TRBJ2-5, with a tentative D call TRBD1 (6 bases). This CDR3 has 12 residues. Germline CDR1 is MNHEY and CDR2 is SVGAGI. V dropped 8 bases and J dropped 3 bases, with 10 bases sitting between them. CDR3 coding DNA: TGTGCCAGCTCAAGGGGGAAAGAGACCCAGTACTTC. Translated, it gives CASSRGKETQYF.